The 21 T cell receptor beta chains below come from one sample, sequenced in a study of T cells in Graves' hyperthyroidism and ophthalmopathy. The investigators amplified TCR beta CDR3 regions from RNA transcripts. HTBI primers were the set used in a first-round RT-PCR of the TCR CDR3. MiXCR, applied by TCRdb to the multiplex PCR reads, yields one record per CDR3 protein. The table shows about 700,000 distinct CDR3 sequences, with 45% occurring only once. Sequenced material: peripheral blood or thyroid tissue (not recorded which). The receptor source for this set is an adult man with Graves' disease, either hyperthyroidism or ophthalmopathy (not recorded which).

Comment on this clonotype: It is likely a read error, because the conserved phenylalanine at the end of the CDR3 is missing. The DNA is left out, because the CDR3 cannot be placed on it with certainty; the CDR3 is given as TCRdb lists it. The chain couples TRBV29-1 to TRBJ1-1; TRBD1, the table's D call, was not compared with the DNA. Both ends counted, the CDR3 spans 10 residues. In germline, CDR1 is SQVTM, CDR2 ANQGSEA. The chain's CDR3 is CSVDRDSEYY.

The V call is TRBV7-9, the J call TRBJ2-2; the match to TRBD1 covers 7 bases. J gave up 4 bases and V 3 bases, and 8 bases lay outside the gene matches. The CDR3 consists of 16 residues. Germline values: CDR1 SEHNR, CDR2 FQNEAQ (reference sequence). CDR3 amino acids: CASSLIAGGSTGELFF. The CDR3, as DNA: TGTGCCAGCAGCTTGATCGCAGGGGGTTCCACCGGGGAGCTGTTTTTT.

This chain links TRBV24-1 with TRBJ1-2, with 8 bases aligning to TRBD1. The ends lost 5 bases at V and 4 bases at J; junction bases unmatched: 8. The CDR3 has 15 amino acids. Germline V gene sequence: CDR1 KGHDR, CDR2 SFDVKD. The CDR3 DNA follows: TGTGCCACCAGTGGGACAGGGAAAGTGCGCTATGGCTACACCTTC. It specifies CATSGTGKVRYGYTF.

About this clonotype itself: This could be a read error, since a much larger clone is one nucleotide away. This chain's CDR3 is CASRGQGARNSPLHF. The CDR3 region has the DNA TGTGCCAGCAGAGGACAGGGGGCGCGGAATTCACCCCTCCACTTT. V gene TRBV2 combines with J gene TRBJ1-6; 11 bases fit TRBD1. The CDR3 sequence is 15 residues long. Trimming took 6 bases from V and 7 from J; bases not matched to a gene: 5. Germline V CDR1 and CDR2: SNHLY, FYNNEI.

The chain is built from TRBV20-1 and TRBJ1-5, with TRBD1 matching over 7 bases. The CDR3 runs 14 residues. The V segment lost 3 bases and the J segment 9 bases; nucleotides outside the gene matches: 11. Germline lookup yields CDR1 DFQATT and CDR2 SNEGSKA (reference sequence). The CDR3 nucleotides are TGCAGTGCTAGTCCCAGGAGAGGGGGCACGCCCCAGCATTTT. It translates to CSASPRRGGTPQHF.

The CDR3 protein is CASSQLPGAENYEQYF. For the CDR3, the DNA is TGTGCCAGCAGCCAACTACCGGGAGCCGAAAACTACGAGCAGTACTTC. The gene calls are TRBV7-8 and TRBJ2-7, with D maybe TRBD2 (6 bases). Per germline, CDR1 SGHVS and CDR2 FQNEAQ. This CDR3 comprises 16 residues. The V gene lost 5 bases and the J gene lost 3 bases, with 20 bases spanning the gap.

This clonotype was counted a single time. The rearrangement uses TRBV2 and TRBJ1-6; TRBD1 might be the D (5 bases). CDR3 length: 13 amino acids. Between the trimmed V and J ends, which lost 10 bases and 13 bases, there was a span of 20 bases. CDR1 SNHLY and CDR2 FYNNEI come from the germline V gene. Here the CDR3 DNA reads TGTGCCACCCGGGACGGTAGCAATCAGCCCCTCCACTTT. This gives the protein CATRDGSNQPLHF. Based on the CDR3 plus reference TRBV2 and TRBJ1-6, the full variable domain is EPEVTQTPSHQVTQMGQEVILRCVPISNHLYFYWYRQILGQKVEFLVSFYNNEISEKSEIFDDQFSVERPDGSNFTLKIRSTKLEDSAMYFCATRDGSNQPLHFGNGTRLTVT.

The J gene is TRBJ2-6, the V gene TRBV15; 9 bases map to TRBD2. V was clipped by 0 bases and J by 0 bases; unmatched bases: 3. The CDR3 sequence is 18 residues long. Germline CDR1 reads LNHNV; CDR2 reads YYDKDF (reference sequence). CDR3 residues: CATSRDPGLASGANVLTF. In DNA form, the CDR3 reads TGTGCCACCAGCAGAGACCCGGGACTAGCCTCTGGGGCCAACGTCCTGACTTTC.

This clonotype was picked up many times. The V call is TRBV25-1, the J call TRBJ1-2; no definite D call. CDR1 is MGHDK, CDR2 SYGVNS, per germline. The V gene lost 2 bases and the J gene lost 4 bases, with 2 bases spanning the gap. CDR3 size: 11 residues. The CDR3 loop is CASSEAYGYTF. The CDR3 nucleotides read TGTGCCAGCAGTGAAGCCTATGGCTACACCTTC.

This clonotype was counted many times. The chain links TRBV7-9 to TRBJ1-2; 8 positions agree with TRBD1. The CDR3 has 15 amino acids. Per the germline V gene, CDR1 is SEHNR and CDR2 is FQNEAQ (reference sequence). The V segment lost 5 bases and the J segment 0 bases; nucleotides outside the gene matches: 5. CDR3 nucleotides: TGTGCCAGCAGCACCCGGACAGGGCCTAACTATGGCTACACCTTC. It yields the protein CASSTRTGPNYGYTF.

Regarding this clonotype: This may be a read error: a much more frequent sequence differs by one nucleotide. The CDR3 DNA reads TGTGCCACCAGTGGGGGATTAAATCGGCCCCAGCATTTT. This gives the protein CATSGGLNRPQHF. The V gene is TRBV24-1, the J gene TRBJ1-5; no reliable D call. CDR1 KGHDR and CDR2 SFDVKD come from the germline V gene. CDR3 length equals 13 residues.

CDR3 sequence: CASSLGGRLEAFF. As DNA, the CDR3 is TGTGCCAGCAGCTTAGGCGGAAGACTTGAAGCTTTCTTT. V is TRBV11-2 and J is TRBJ1-1; no firm D call. V was clipped by 1 base and J by 7 bases, with 10 bases between them. Germline V gene data show CDR1 as SGHAT and CDR2 as FQNNGV. The CDR3 is made up of 13 amino acids. Looking up the rest from reference TRBV11-2 and TRBJ1-1 gives the full variable domain: EAGVAQSPRYKIIEKRQSVAFWCNPISGHATLYWYQQILGQGPKLLIQFQNNGVVDDSQLPKDRFSAERLKGVDSTLKIQPAKLEDSAVYLCASSLGGRLEAFFGQGTRLTVV.

This clonotype was seen ten or more times. The chain combines TRBV9 with TRBJ2-7; possible D gene TRBD1, 6 bases. Germline assignment: CDR1 SGDLS and CDR2 YYNGEE. With 4 bases removed from V and 2 bases from J, the gap between germline ends came to 13 bases. The length of the CDR3 is 14 residues. The CDR3 protein is CASSSRDKTYEQYF. The CDR3 nucleotides are TGTGCCAGCAGCTCAAGGGACAAAACCTACGAGCAGTACTTC.

As concerns this clonotype: The CDR3 ends on some other residue instead of the conserved phenylalanine or tryptophan, so this is likely a read error. No DNA is shown, since the ends of the CDR3 on it are uncertain; the CDR3 is the one TCRdb lists. V is TRBV24-1 and J is TRBJ1-4. The CDR3 comprises 10 residues, both ends counted. Germline CDR1 KGHDR, CDR2 SFDVKD. The CDR3 loop is CATSDRQTNY.

About this clonotype itself: The junction differs from germline at one of its ends, possibly a read error. The chain is built from TRBV6-5 and TRBJ1-5; possibly TRBD1 for D (6 bases). The CDR3 sequence is 12 residues long. Germline loops: CDR1 MNHEY, CDR2 SVGAGI. The CDR3: CANSTRGQPQHF. The DNA of the CDR3 is TGTGCCAACAGTACCAGGGGACAGCCCCAGCATTTT.

The chain links TRBV12-5 to TRBJ1-5; maybe TRBD1 (5 bases). V dropped 3 bases and J dropped 15 bases, with 18 bases sitting between them. Germline V gene data show CDR1 as LGHNT and CDR2 as FRNRAP. The length of the CDR3 is 13 residues. This CDR3 is CASGLGTGQRVHF. CDR3 nucleotide sequence: TGTGCTAGTGGTTTAGGGACTGGACAAAGGGTGCATTTT.

The chain uses TRBV11-2 and TRBJ2-5; 13 nucleotides match TRBD2. With V trimmed by 6 bases and J by 5 bases, 9 bases remained unmatched. The CDR3 extends over 16 amino acids. Germline assignment: CDR1 SGHAT and CDR2 FQNNGV. The CDR3 DNA is TGTGCCAGCAGGCGGACTAGCGGGAGAGCTGTGGAGACCCAGTACTTC. Its protein is CASRRTSGRAVETQYF.

To note about this clonotype: A read error may produce the germline difference seen at one junction end. The chain carries TRBV5-5 and TRBJ2-5, with TRBD1 identical over 7 bases. Germline V gives CDR1 SGHKS, CDR2 YYEKEE (reference sequence). The CDR3 spans 16 residues. CDR3 amino acids: CASSRTGALYQETLYF. The DNA for the CDR3 is TGTGCCAGCAGCCGTACAGGGGCCTTGTACCAAGAGACCCTGTACTTC.

This clonotype has a single count. The CDR3 DNA sequence: TGCAGCGTATTGGGACCACGTGGCTACACCTTC. Amino acid sequence: CSVLGPRGYTF. The V gene is TRBV29-1, the J gene TRBJ1-2; D may be TRBD1 (5 bases). CDR3 size: 11 residues. V was trimmed by 6 bases and J by 7 bases, leaving 12 bases between them. Per the germline V gene, CDR1 is SQVTM and CDR2 is ANQGSEA.

In this sample, this clonotype turned up many times. The rearrangement links TRBV7-9 to TRBJ1-1, with TRBD1 identical over 7 bases. Losses at the gene ends were 5 bases for V and 1 base for J; bases not matched to a gene: 7. Germline V gene sequence: CDR1 SEHNR, CDR2 FQNEAQ (reference sequence). There are 15 residues in the CDR3. The CDR3 sequence is CASSTNNRGNTEAFF. The CDR3 bases are TGTGCCAGCAGCACTAACAACAGGGGGAACACTGAAGCTTTCTTT.

This clonotype was seen a few times. The chain is built from TRBV6-5 and TRBJ1-4; TRBD1 matches at 8 bases. Germline V gives CDR1 MNHEY, CDR2 SVGAGI. This CDR3 region has 14 residues. V gave up 5 bases and J gave up 11 bases; unmatched junction bases: 10. CDR3 bases: TGTGCCAGCAGTACCAGGACAGGGTTTGCGAAACTGTTTTTT. Translating gives CASSTRTGFAKLFF.